This T cell receptor beta chain is drawn from a study of T-cell reconstitution after alpha-beta-depleted transplantation in children. This clonotype was counted at least ten times. CDR1 SGHKS and CDR2 YYEKEE come from the germline V gene (reference sequence). Trimming left V 2 bases short and J 9 bases short, with 18 bases between. The CDR3 loop spans 16 amino acids. The library targeted TCRbeta and was prepared with unique molecular identifiers. MiXCR, run by TCRdb on the PCR reads, gives a single entry per CDR3 protein. The sample holds about 500,000 distinct CDR3 sequences, roughly 11% seen once. J is TRBJ1-6 and V is TRBV5-5; D uncertain. The source of this sequence is a female patient aged 2-10 years who had a stem cell transplant for aplastic anemia, so the T cells may come from the graft donor. Sequencing used PBMCs, mostly from graft donor cells, obtained 180 days after TCRalphabeta/CD19-depleted stem cell transplant. CDR3: CASSLRFGRSPSPLHF. CDR3 bases: TGTGCCAGCAGCTTACGCTTCGGCAGGAGCCCTTCACCCCTCCACTTT.